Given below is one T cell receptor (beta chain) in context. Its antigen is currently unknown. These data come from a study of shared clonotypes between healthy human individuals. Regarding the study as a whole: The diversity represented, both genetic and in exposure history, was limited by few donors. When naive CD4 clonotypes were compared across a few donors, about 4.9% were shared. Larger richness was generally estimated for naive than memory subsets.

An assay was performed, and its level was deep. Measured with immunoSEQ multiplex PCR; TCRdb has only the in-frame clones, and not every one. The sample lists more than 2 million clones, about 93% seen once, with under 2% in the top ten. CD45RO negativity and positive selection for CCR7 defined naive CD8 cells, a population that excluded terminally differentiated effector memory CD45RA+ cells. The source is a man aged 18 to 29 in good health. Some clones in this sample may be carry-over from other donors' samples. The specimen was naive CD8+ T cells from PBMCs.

In nucleotides, the CDR3 is TGTGCCAGCAGCCCGCGGACAGGCACTGCTGGAAACACCATATATTTT. Its translation: CASSPRTGTAGNTIYF. The chain recombines TRBV13 with TRBJ1-3, with 7 positions matching TRBD1. Germline CDR1 reads PRHDT; CDR2 reads FYEKMQ (reference sequence). Trimming at V came to 5 bases and at J to 2 bases, leaving 9 bases not matched to a gene. The CDR3 is made up of 16 amino acids.